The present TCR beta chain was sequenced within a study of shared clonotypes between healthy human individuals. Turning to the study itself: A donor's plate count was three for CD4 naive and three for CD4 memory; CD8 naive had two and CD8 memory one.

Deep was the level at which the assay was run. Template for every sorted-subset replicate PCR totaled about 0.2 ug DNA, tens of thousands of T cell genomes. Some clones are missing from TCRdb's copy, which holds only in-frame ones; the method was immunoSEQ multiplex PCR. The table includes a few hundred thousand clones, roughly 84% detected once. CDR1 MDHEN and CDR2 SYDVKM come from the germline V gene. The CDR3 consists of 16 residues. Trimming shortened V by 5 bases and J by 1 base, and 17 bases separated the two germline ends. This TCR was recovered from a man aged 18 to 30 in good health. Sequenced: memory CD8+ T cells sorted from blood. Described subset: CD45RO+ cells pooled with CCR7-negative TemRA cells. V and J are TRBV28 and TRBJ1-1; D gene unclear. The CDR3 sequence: CASSRPRDSENTEAFF. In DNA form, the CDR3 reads TGTGCCAGCAGTCGGCCCAGAGATTCCGAGAACACTGAAGCTTTCTTT.